This record covers a single T cell receptor beta chain. V lost 2 bases to trimming and J lost 9 bases, with 8 bases between them. Looked up from germline, CDR1 is MDHEN and CDR2 is SYDVKM. The CDR3 consists of 12 residues. As processed by the authors: Amplification with reference gene primers provided the estimates of nucleated cell counts. Sequencing used immunoSEQ multiplex PCR; TCRdb keeps in-frame clones, though not all of them. The V and J calls and the clone size are those of that table, but D and trimming were determined from the DNA. Among about 60,000 clones, approximately 81% were seen once, and the ten largest hold about 15%. The Seattle patients joined while their infection was active and were tracked longitudinally afterward. The data belong to a study of blood T cell repertoires in COVID-19. At the level of the study: Spain, Italy and the United States supplied samples that represented acute and convalescent COVID-19. Nucleic acid was either cDNA or gDNA, and it came from T cells, B-cell-depleted T cells, or PBMCs.

The J gene is TRBJ2-4, the V gene TRBV28, with D possibly matching TRBD2 (5 bases). The source material was peripheral blood. This clonotype was obtained from a man aged 60 to 75 with COVID-19, enrolled during active disease. This chain's CDR3 is CASSLNRGIQYF. The CDR3 DNA follows: TGTGCCAGCAGTTTAAACCGGGGCATTCAGTACTTC.